This TCR beta chain derives from a study of T cell repertoires in cytomegalovirus infection. CDR1 and CDR2 from the germline V gene are SGHTA and FQGTGA. The CDR3 is made up of 13 amino acids. The junction had 3 bases not matched to a gene; V was cut back by 5 bases and J by 6 bases. TCRdb re-derived calls from the reads in MiXCR, one entry per CDR3 protein. The top ten clones hold 9.5% to 15% of a sample with a few hundred thousand distinct CDR3 sequences, under 20% of them seen once. V is TRBV7-3 and J is TRBJ2-1; 8 bases agree with TRBD2. The sequence was collected from a human donor in good health (CMV status not recorded). Some clones in this sample may be carry-over from other donors' samples. Sequenced sample: PBMCs. The CDR3 DNA reads as TGTGCCAGCAGCCCTAGCGGGTCCAATGAGCAGTTCTTC. It is translated as CASSPSGSNEQFF. Based on the CDR3 plus reference TRBV7-3 and TRBJ2-1, the full variable domain is GAGVSQTPSNKVTEKGKYVELRCDPISGHTALYWYRQSLGQGPEFLIYFQGTGAADDSGLPNDRFFAVRPEGSVSTLKIQRTERGDSAVYLCASSPSGSNEQFFGPGTRLTVL.